The 12 T cell receptor beta chains listed next were all sequenced from one sample in a study of blood T cell repertoires in COVID-19. Clones were sequenced by immunoSEQ multiplex PCR, and TCRdb holds only the in-frame ones, with some missing. The table includes about 130,000 clones, roughly 90% detected once. What was sequenced was peripheral blood. The origin of the receptors is a man between 65 and 79 years old with active COVID-19.

This chain connects TRBV10-3 to TRBJ2-4, with a possible D match to TRBD2 (6 bases). Germline CDR1 ENHRY, CDR2 SYGVKD. CDR3 size: 12 residues. Between the trimmed V and J ends, which lost 8 bases and 2 bases, there was a span of 7 bases. The CDR3, as DNA: TGTGCCATCCGGGACTCCAAAAACATTCAGTACTTC. This codes for CAIRDSKNIQYF.

The chain is built from TRBV5-6 and TRBJ2-2; 9 bases are shared with TRBD2. With V trimmed by 4 bases and J by 7 bases, 11 bases remained unmatched. The CDR3 has 16 amino acids. CDR1 and CDR2 (germline): SGHDT, YYEEEE. The CDR3 loop is CASSPGIAGVDGELFF. The DNA for the CDR3 is TGTGCCAGCAGCCCCGGGATAGCGGGAGTGGACGGGGAGCTGTTTTTT.

This clone was counted once. The CDR3 DNA reads as TGTGCCACTCGTAGGGACAGGTTCAACGAGCAGTACTTC. This codes for CATRRDRFNEQYF. The chain recombines TRBV6-5 with TRBJ2-7, with 8 nucleotides matching TRBD1. The J segment lost 5 bases and the V segment lost 10 bases, leaving 10 bases of the junction unmatched. Germline V gene data show CDR1 as MNHEY and CDR2 as SVGAGI. The CDR3 loop spans 13 amino acids.

The rearrangement uses TRBV6-5 and TRBJ2-1; 9 bases are a match to TRBD2. The germline gives CDR1 MNHEY, CDR2 SVGAGI. The CDR3 length is 13 residues. The V gene end was trimmed by 7 bases and the J gene end by 2 bases; junction bases not matched to a gene: 0. The CDR3 nucleotides read TGTGCCAGCACTAGCGGGACCTACAATGAGCAGTTCTTC. The encoded protein is CASTSGTYNEQFF.

V usage is TRBV28 and J usage is TRBJ1-6; no clear D gene. V lost 5 bases, J lost 7 bases, and 15 bases lay in between. This CDR3 comprises 15 residues. The germline CDR1 and CDR2 sequences are MDHEN and SYDVKM. CDR3 sequence (DNA): TGTGCCAGCAGTCCTCGACGGGATCTCAATTCACCCCTCCACTTT. This codes for CASSPRRDLNSPLHF.

The V gene is TRBV7-8, the J gene TRBJ2-2; D possibly corresponds to TRBD2 (6 bases). The CDR3 is made up of 15 amino acids. V lost 5 bases, J lost 8 bases, and 18 bases lay in between. The germline V gene encodes CDR1 SGHVS and CDR2 FQNEAQ. In nucleotides, the CDR3 is TGTGCCAGCAGCCAAATAAAGACTAGTCGGGGGGAGCTGTTTTTT. It encodes CASSQIKTSRGELFF. The full variable domain, with the rest looked up from reference TRBV7-8 and TRBJ2-2, is GAGVSQSPRYKVAKRGQDVALRCDPISGHVSLFWYQQALGQGPEFLTYFQNEAQLDKSGLPSDRFFAERPEGSVSTLKIQRTQQEDSAVYLCASSQIKTSRGELFFGEGSRLTVL.

This chain uses TRBV4-3 with TRBJ2-1; TRBD2 aligns across 7 bases. Germline CDR1 is LGHNA and CDR2 is YSLEER. The CDR3 has 15 amino acids. Losses at the gene ends were 0 bases for V and 2 bases for J; bases not matched to a gene: 1. The CDR3 coding sequence is TGCGCCAGCAGCCAAGAGCTAGCGGCCTACAATGAGCAGTTCTTC. Its protein product is CASSQELAAYNEQFF.

V usage is TRBV27 and J usage is TRBJ2-4, with 12 bases matching TRBD2. The CDR3 covers 19 residues. J lost 1 base, V lost 5 bases, and 12 bases had no gene match. Germline loops: CDR1 MNHEY, CDR2 SMNVEV (reference sequence). CDR3 sequence (DNA): TGTGCCAGCAGTCCGCGGGGCCGACTAGCGGGAGAGGCCAAAAACATTCAGTACTTC. Translation gives CASSPRGRLAGEAKNIQYF.

This sequence joins TRBV28 and TRBJ1-3; D is ambiguous. The CDR3 loop spans 13 amino acids. V lost 5 bases and J lost 0, with 5 bases in between. The V gene's germline CDR1 is MDHEN and CDR2 SYDVKM. The CDR3 sequence is CASSPSSGNTIYF. As DNA, the CDR3 is TGTGCCAGCAGTCCTTCCTCTGGAAACACCATATATTTT.

The chain is built from TRBV18 and TRBJ2-7, with 10 nucleotides matching TRBD2. The CDR3 length is 13 residues. CDR1 is KGHSH, CDR2 LQKENI, per germline. V shed 11 bases, J shed 0 bases, and the junction held 4 bases outside the gene matches. The CDR3 spells CAGTSVPSYEQYF. The CDR3 DNA reads as TGTGCCGGGACTAGCGTACCCTCCTACGAGCAGTACTTC.

CDR3 sequence reads: CATSDPTSGKETQYF. The CDR3 bases are TGTGCCACCAGTGATCCGACTAGCGGGAAAGAGACCCAGTACTTC. V is TRBV24-1 and J is TRBJ2-5; the match to TRBD2 covers 11 bases. V trimming: 3 bases; J trimming: 3 bases; junction bases outside the gene matches: 2. This CDR3 is 15 amino acids long. The germline gives CDR1 KGHDR, CDR2 SFDVKD.

The chain has TRBV27 and TRBJ1-4; the match to TRBD1 covers 7 bases. This CDR3 contains 14 residues. The trim removed 6 bases at V and 7 bases at J, leaving 8 bases unmatched. Germline V gene lookup returns CDR1 MNHEY and CDR2 SMNVEV (reference sequence). The CDR3 DNA reads as TGTGCCAGCAGGTCAGGGGGAGCAGGTGAAAAACTGTTTTTT. It encodes CASRSGGAGEKLFF.